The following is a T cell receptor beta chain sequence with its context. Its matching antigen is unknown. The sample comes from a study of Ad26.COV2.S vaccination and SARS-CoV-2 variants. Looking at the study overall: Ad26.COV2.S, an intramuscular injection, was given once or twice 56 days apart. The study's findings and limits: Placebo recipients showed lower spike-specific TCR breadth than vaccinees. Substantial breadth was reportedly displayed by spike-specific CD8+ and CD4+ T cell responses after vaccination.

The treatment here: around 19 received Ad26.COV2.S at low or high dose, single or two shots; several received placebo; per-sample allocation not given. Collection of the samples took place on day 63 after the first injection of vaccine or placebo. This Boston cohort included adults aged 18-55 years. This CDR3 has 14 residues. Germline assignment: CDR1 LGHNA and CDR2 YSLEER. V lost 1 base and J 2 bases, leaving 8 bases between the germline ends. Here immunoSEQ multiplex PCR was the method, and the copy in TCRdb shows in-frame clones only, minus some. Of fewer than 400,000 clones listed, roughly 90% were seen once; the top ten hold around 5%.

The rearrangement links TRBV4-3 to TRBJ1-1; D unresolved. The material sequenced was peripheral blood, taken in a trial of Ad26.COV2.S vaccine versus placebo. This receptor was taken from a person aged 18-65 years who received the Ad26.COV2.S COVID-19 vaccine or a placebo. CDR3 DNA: TGCGCCAGCAGCCAAGCCGACATAAACACTGAAGCTTTCTTT. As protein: CASSQADINTEAFF.